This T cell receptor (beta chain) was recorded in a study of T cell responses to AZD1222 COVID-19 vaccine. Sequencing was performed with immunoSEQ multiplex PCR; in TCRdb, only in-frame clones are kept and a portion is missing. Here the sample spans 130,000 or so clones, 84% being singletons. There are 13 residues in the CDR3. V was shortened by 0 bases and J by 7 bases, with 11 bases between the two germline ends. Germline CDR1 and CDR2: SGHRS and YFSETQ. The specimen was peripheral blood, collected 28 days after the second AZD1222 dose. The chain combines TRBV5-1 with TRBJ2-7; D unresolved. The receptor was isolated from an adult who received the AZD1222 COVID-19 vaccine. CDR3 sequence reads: CASSLGHPEEQYF. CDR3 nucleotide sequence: TGCGCCAGCAGCTTGGGTCACCCCGAGGAGCAGTACTTC.